A selection of T cell receptor beta chains follows, all from one sample in a study of T cell responses to AZD1222 COVID-19 vaccine. Using immunoSEQ multiplex PCR, the repertoire was profiled, and TCRdb retains in-frame clones only, with some absent. The data show roughly 150,000 clones, over 75% seen once. The input for sequencing was peripheral blood, taken on day 0 of AZD1222 vaccination. These receptors all stem from an adult in good health. Both conserved end residues are part of each CDR3. D genes are given only for firm matches. Clone size is stated in some rows and not others, as once, few, many or a class when expanded.

CDR3 protein: CASSSIWGSYNEQFF; CDR3 DNA: TGTGCCAGCAGCTCTATTTGGGGATCCTACAATGAGCAGTTCTTC; clone size: -; V gene: TRBV7-2; D gene: -; J gene: TRBJ2-1
CDR3 protein: CASRPRQGHGYTF; CDR3 DNA: TGTGCCAGCAGACCACGGCAGGGTCATGGCTACACCTTC; clone size: -; V gene: TRBV7-6; D gene: -; J gene: TRBJ1-2
CDR3 protein: CAISPDSYNEQFF; CDR3 DNA: TGTGCCATTTCTCCGGACTCCTACAATGAGCAGTTCTTC; clone size: once; V gene: TRBV10-3; D gene: -; J gene: TRBJ2-1
CDR3 protein: CASSASPGSNQPQHF; CDR3 DNA: TGTGCCAGCAGCGCCAGCCCAGGCTCCAATCAGCCCCAGCATTTT; clone size: -; V gene: TRBV7-2; D gene: -; J gene: TRBJ1-5
CDR3 protein: CAISTGRSGTEAFF; CDR3 DNA: TGTGCCATCAGTACAGGGCGCTCGGGGACTGAAGCTTTCTTT; clone size: -; V gene: TRBV10-3; D gene: -; J gene: TRBJ1-1
CDR3 protein: CASSSQALGLHF; CDR3 DNA: TGTGCCAGCAGCTCACAGGCCCTGGGGCTCCACTTT; clone size: -; V gene: TRBV7-9; D gene: -; J gene: TRBJ1-6
CDR3 protein: CATSCFLTGGPGEQYF; CDR3 DNA: TGTGCCACCAGCTGTTTTTTAACGGGAGGGCCCGGCGAGCAGTACTTC; clone size: -; V gene: TRBV24-1; D gene: TRBD2; J gene: TRBJ2-7
CDR3 protein: CASSTDTSPSSYGYTF; CDR3 DNA: TGCGCCAGCAGCACAGACACTTCACCTTCAAGCTATGGCTACACCTTC; clone size: -; V gene: TRBV5-1; D gene: -; J gene: TRBJ1-2
CDR3 protein: CATSDPAGPNTGELFF; CDR3 DNA: TGTGCCACCAGTGACCCGGCGGGGCCGAACACCGGGGAGCTGTTTTTT; clone size: -; V gene: TRBV24-1; D gene: -; J gene: TRBJ2-2
CDR3 protein: CASSVVGISGNTIYF; CDR3 DNA: TGTGCCAGCAGCGTAGTGGGGATCTCTGGAAACACCATATATTTT; clone size: -; V gene: TRBV9; D gene: -; J gene: TRBJ1-3
CDR3 protein: CAWTSGHNEQFF; CDR3 DNA: TGTGCCTGGACTAGCGGCCACAATGAGCAGTTCTTC; clone size: once; V gene: TRBV30; D gene: TRBD2; J gene: TRBJ2-1
CDR3 protein: CASSYATGEGDTEAFF; CDR3 DNA: TGTGCCAGCAGTTACGCCACAGGGGAAGGAGACACTGAAGCTTTCTTT; clone size: -; V gene: TRBV6-2/TRBV6-3; D gene: TRBD1; J gene: TRBJ1-1
CDR3 protein: CASSLGMNTEAFF; CDR3 DNA: TGCGCCAGCAGCTTGGGTATGAACACTGAAGCTTTCTTT; clone size: -; V gene: TRBV5-1; D gene: -; J gene: TRBJ1-1
CDR3 protein: CASSPPGGLYGYTF; CDR3 DNA: TGTGCCAGCAGTCCCCCAGGGGGACTCTATGGCTACACCTTC; clone size: once; V gene: TRBV27; D gene: TRBD1; J gene: TRBJ1-2
CDR3 protein: CASSQEGVPRTDTQYF; CDR3 DNA: TGTGCCAGCAGCCAAGAGGGGGTCCCCCGCACAGATACGCAGTATTTT; clone size: -; V gene: TRBV4-2; D gene: -; J gene: TRBJ2-3
CDR3 protein: CASSLGGMDSPLHF; CDR3 DNA: TGTGCCAGCAGCTTAGGAGGGATGGATTCACCCCTCCACTTT; clone size: -; V gene: TRBV7-9; D gene: -; J gene: TRBJ1-6
CDR3 protein: CASSFTDRGTSANEKLFF; CDR3 DNA: TGTGCCAGCAGTTTTACCGACAGGGGGACTTCGGCTAATGAAAAACTGTTTTTT; clone size: -; V gene: TRBV27; D gene: TRBD1; J gene: TRBJ1-4
CDR3 protein: CASSASQNTGELFF; CDR3 DNA: TGCGCCAGCAGTGCTTCTCAGAACACCGGGGAGCTGTTTTTT; clone size: once; V gene: TRBV10-1; D gene: -; J gene: TRBJ2-2
CDR3 protein: CASSLPGQETQYF; CDR3 DNA: TGTGCCAGCAGCTTGCCGGGGCAAGAGACCCAGTACTTC; clone size: -; V gene: TRBV5-6; D gene: -; J gene: TRBJ2-5
CDR3 protein: CASSLASGFYGYTF; CDR3 DNA: TGCGCCAGCAGCTTGGCCTCGGGGTTCTATGGCTACACCTTC; clone size: once; V gene: TRBV5-1; D gene: -; J gene: TRBJ1-2
CDR3 protein: CATSRVPTGGPGYTF; CDR3 DNA: TGTGCCACCAGCAGAGTCCCCACTGGAGGTCCTGGCTACACCTTC; clone size: -; V gene: TRBV15; D gene: -; J gene: TRBJ1-2
CDR3 protein: CASTGTGLDNSPLHF; CDR3 DNA: TGTGCCAGCACCGGAACAGGGTTAGATAATTCACCCCTCCACTTT; clone size: -; V gene: TRBV2; D gene: -; J gene: TRBJ1-6
CDR3 protein: CASSSRLAGNEQFF; CDR3 DNA: TGTGCCAGCAGCTCAAGACTAGCGGGGAATGAGCAGTTCTTC; clone size: -; V gene: TRBV7-3; D gene: TRBD2; J gene: TRBJ2-1
CDR3 protein: CATSRVGEGQPQHF; CDR3 DNA: TGTGCCACCAGCAGAGTAGGGGAAGGTCAGCCCCAGCATTTT; clone size: -; V gene: TRBV15; D gene: -; J gene: TRBJ1-5
CDR3 protein: CASSQDPGTQGGYTF; CDR3 DNA: TGCGCCAGCAGCCAAGACCCCGGGACCCAAGGGGGCTACACCTTC; clone size: -; V gene: TRBV4-3; D gene: -; J gene: TRBJ1-2
CDR3 protein: CASSLKGVGRESDTQYF; CDR3 DNA: TGTGCCAGCAGCTTAAAAGGTGTGGGCAGGGAATCAGATACGCAGTATTTT; clone size: -; V gene: TRBV7-2; D gene: -; J gene: TRBJ2-3
CDR3 protein: CASSRTVANTGELFF; CDR3 DNA: TGTGCCAGTAGTAGGACGGTCGCGAACACCGGGGAGCTGTTTTTT; clone size: -; V gene: TRBV19; D gene: -; J gene: TRBJ2-2
CDR3 protein: CASSSTGMVGPLHF; CDR3 DNA: TGTGCCAGCAGCTCTACAGGAATGGTGGGGCCCCTCCACTTT; clone size: -; V gene: TRBV7-2; D gene: -; J gene: TRBJ1-6
CDR3 protein: CASSLATVNTEAFF; CDR3 DNA: TGTGCCAGCAGCTTGGCGACAGTGAACACTGAAGCTTTCTTT; clone size: -; V gene: TRBV7-9; D gene: -; J gene: TRBJ1-1
CDR3 protein: CASSSPFGSHSGNTIYF; CDR3 DNA: TGTGCCAGCAGTTCCCCCTTCGGCAGCCACTCTGGAAACACCATATATTTT; clone size: once; V gene: TRBV6-2/TRBV6-3; D gene: -; J gene: TRBJ1-3
CDR3 protein: CASSQEVPGNYGYTF; CDR3 DNA: TGCGCCAGCAGCCAAGAAGTTCCCGGAAACTATGGCTACACCTTC; clone size: few; V gene: TRBV4-3; D gene: -; J gene: TRBJ1-2
CDR3 protein: CAWGLAGAGTQYF; CDR3 DNA: TGTGCCTGGGGACTAGCGGGAGCCGGTACGCAGTATTTT; clone size: -; V gene: TRBV30; D gene: TRBD2; J gene: TRBJ2-3
CDR3 protein: CASSFITNRAPANEKLFF; CDR3 DNA: TGTGCCAGCAGCTTTATTACGAACAGGGCGCCGGCTAATGAAAAACTGTTTTTT; clone size: -; V gene: TRBV5-5; D gene: -; J gene: TRBJ1-4
CDR3 protein: CASSYPGLRWQFF; CDR3 DNA: TGTGCCAGCAGTTACCCGGGACTTCGCTGGCAGTTCTTC; clone size: -; V gene: TRBV6-6; D gene: -; J gene: TRBJ2-1
CDR3 protein: CASSFKGGTEAFF; CDR3 DNA: TGTGCCAGCAGCTTTAAGGGAGGGACTGAAGCTTTCTTT; clone size: -; V gene: TRBV11-2; D gene: -; J gene: TRBJ1-1
CDR3 protein: CASGQGASFYGYTF; CDR3 DNA: TGTGCCAGCGGTCAGGGGGCATCTTTCTATGGCTACACCTTC; clone size: -; V gene: TRBV27; D gene: TRBD1; J gene: TRBJ1-2
CDR3 protein: CAISESWARVSGPEAFF; CDR3 DNA: TGTGCCATCAGTGAGTCTTGGGCCAGAGTCTCTGGGCCTGAAGCTTTCTTT; clone size: -; V gene: TRBV10-3; D gene: -; J gene: TRBJ1-1
CDR3 protein: CASSLTPGLAGTYNEQFF; CDR3 DNA: TGTGCCAGCAGCTTAACCCCCGGACTAGCGGGGACTTACAATGAGCAGTTCTTC; clone size: -; V gene: TRBV7-3; D gene: TRBD2; J gene: TRBJ2-1
CDR3 protein: CASSLAYEWGGTVNTEAFF; CDR3 DNA: TGTGCCAGCAGCTTAGCGTATGAATGGGGGGGAACCGTGAACACTGAAGCTTTCTTT; clone size: -; V gene: TRBV7-2; D gene: -; J gene: TRBJ1-1
CDR3 protein: CASGQSDSPLHF; CDR3 DNA: TGTGCCAGCGGACAGTCGGATTCACCCCTCCACTTT; clone size: -; V gene: TRBV19; D gene: -; J gene: TRBJ1-6
CDR3 protein: CASSPPRAGANTGELFF; CDR3 DNA: TGTGCCAGCAGTCCCCCCCGGGCGGGGGCGAACACCGGGGAGCTGTTTTTT; clone size: once; V gene: TRBV27; D gene: TRBD2; J gene: TRBJ2-2
CDR3 protein: CASSQGESAQPQHF; CDR3 DNA: TGCGCCAGCAGCCAAGGGGAATCCGCCCAGCCCCAGCATTTT; clone size: -; V gene: TRBV4-1; D gene: -; J gene: TRBJ1-5
CDR3 protein: CASSSQATNEKLFF; CDR3 DNA: TGTGCCAGCAGCTCACAGGCAACTAATGAAAAACTGTTTTTT; clone size: -; V gene: TRBV7-2; D gene: -; J gene: TRBJ1-4
CDR3 protein: CASSPISGGEGYTQYF; CDR3 DNA: TGTGCCAGCAGCCCGATTAGCGGGGGCGAGGGCTATACGCAGTATTTT; clone size: -; V gene: TRBV7-9; D gene: TRBD2; J gene: TRBJ2-3
CDR3 protein: CASSQDGFSGNTIYF; CDR3 DNA: TGTGCCAGCAGCCAAGACGGATTCTCTGGAAACACCATATATTTT; clone size: few; V gene: TRBV4-2; D gene: -; J gene: TRBJ1-3
CDR3 protein: CASSLLASGAMPYEQYF; CDR3 DNA: TGCGCCAGCAGCTTGCTAGCTAGCGGGGCAATGCCATACGAGCAGTACTTC; clone size: -; V gene: TRBV5-1; D gene: TRBD2; J gene: TRBJ2-7
CDR3 protein: CASSQGGSEQYF; CDR3 DNA: TGTGCCAGCAGCCAAGGCGGGAGCGAGCAGTACTTC; clone size: -; V gene: TRBV6-5; D gene: TRBD2; J gene: TRBJ2-7
CDR3 protein: CAVVQGPGNTIYF; CDR3 DNA: TGTGCCGTGGTACAGGGGCCTGGAAACACCATATATTTT; clone size: -; V gene: TRBV10-3; D gene: TRBD1; J gene: TRBJ1-3
CDR3 protein: CASSINGYTYNEQFF; CDR3 DNA: TGTGCCAGTAGTATAAATGGTTATACCTACAATGAGCAGTTCTTC; clone size: -; V gene: TRBV19; D gene: -; J gene: TRBJ2-1
CDR3 protein: CASTKDRDTEAFF; CDR3 DNA: TGTGCCAGCACCAAGGACAGGGACACTGAAGCTTTCTTT; clone size: -; V gene: TRBV2; D gene: TRBD1; J gene: TRBJ1-1
CDR3 protein: CVTVNTEAFF; CDR3 DNA: TGCGTAACCGTGAACACTGAAGCTTTCTTT; clone size: -; V gene: TRBV2; D gene: -; J gene: TRBJ1-1
CDR3 protein: CASSAETGATFGNTIYF; CDR3 DNA: TGTGCCAGCAGCGCAGAGACAGGGGCGACTTTCGGAAACACCATATATTTT; clone size: -; V gene: TRBV9; D gene: TRBD1; J gene: TRBJ1-3
CDR3 protein: CASSEALAGTGYYEQYF; CDR3 DNA: TGTGCCAGCAGTGAAGCACTAGCCGGGACAGGGTACTACGAGCAGTACTTC; clone size: -; V gene: TRBV6-1; D gene: TRBD1; J gene: TRBJ2-7
CDR3 protein: CASRAGDRESTEAFF; CDR3 DNA: TGTGCCAGCAGAGCCGGGGACAGGGAGAGCACTGAAGCTTTCTTT; clone size: few; V gene: TRBV28; D gene: TRBD1; J gene: TRBJ1-1
CDR3 protein: CASTSDGLYGYTF; CDR3 DNA: TGTGCCAGCACCTCAGATGGGCTCTATGGCTACACCTTC; clone size: -; V gene: TRBV11-2; D gene: -; J gene: TRBJ1-2
CDR3 protein: CASSLVQGAGQPQHF; CDR3 DNA: TGTGCCAGCAGTTTAGTACAGGGGGCAGGACAGCCCCAGCATTTT; clone size: -; V gene: TRBV28; D gene: TRBD1; J gene: TRBJ1-5
CDR3 protein: CASSLGTATGELFF; CDR3 DNA: TGTGCCAGCAGTTTAGGGACAGCCACCGGGGAGCTGTTTTTT; clone size: -; V gene: TRBV28; D gene: TRBD1; J gene: TRBJ2-2
CDR3 protein: CASTPSVRGNSPLHF; CDR3 DNA: TGTGCCAGCACCCCCAGCGTGCGGGGTAATTCACCCCTCCACTTT; clone size: -; V gene: TRBV6-2/TRBV6-3; D gene: -; J gene: TRBJ1-6
CDR3 protein: CASSPGLAGGTQYF; CDR3 DNA: TGTGCCAGCAGCCCGGGACTAGCGGGTGGTACGCAGTATTTT; clone size: once; V gene: TRBV27; D gene: TRBD2; J gene: TRBJ2-3